This T cell receptor (beta chain) was observed in a study of identical twins. Broader study findings: In cord blood, abundant beta clonotypes had fewer insertions; memory showed no trend.

The CDR3 has 13 residues. The germline V and J ends were trimmed by 6 bases and 3 bases, with 9 bases remaining between them. TCRdb redid the calling of the 5' RACE reads with MiXCR, one entry per CDR3 protein. The data show 600,000 to 800,000 distinct CDR3 sequences, around 20% seen once. This clonotype was seen more than once but under ten times. As yet, its antigen is unknown. These data are also associated with another study on T cells expressing NK-cell markers. As that study records: It was sorted CD3+CD56+NKG2C+, CD3+CD56+NKG2C- and CD3+CD56-NKG2C+ T cells that supplied the TCR beta repertoires. Leadership of the CD3+CD56-NKG2C+ fraction also belonged to these clonotypes in a handful of donors.

The chain uses TRBV12-3 or TRBV12-4 and TRBJ1-5; D is unresolved. Source material: PBMCs. The receptor comes from a young woman in good health. Here the CDR3 DNA reads TGTGCCAGCAGCCACACCCTCAATCAGCCCCAGCATTTT. This translates into CASSHTLNQPQHF.